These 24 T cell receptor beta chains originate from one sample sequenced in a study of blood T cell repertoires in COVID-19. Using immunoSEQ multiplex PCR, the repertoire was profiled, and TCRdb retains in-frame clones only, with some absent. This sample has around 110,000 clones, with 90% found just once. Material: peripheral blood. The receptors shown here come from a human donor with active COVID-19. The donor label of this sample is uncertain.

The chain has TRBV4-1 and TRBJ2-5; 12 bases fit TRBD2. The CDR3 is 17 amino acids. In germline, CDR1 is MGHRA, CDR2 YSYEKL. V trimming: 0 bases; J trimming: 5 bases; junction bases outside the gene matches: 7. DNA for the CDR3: TGCGCCAGCAGCCAAGATCCTAGCGGGGGGGCTATGGAGACCCAGTACTTC. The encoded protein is CASSQDPSGGAMETQYF.

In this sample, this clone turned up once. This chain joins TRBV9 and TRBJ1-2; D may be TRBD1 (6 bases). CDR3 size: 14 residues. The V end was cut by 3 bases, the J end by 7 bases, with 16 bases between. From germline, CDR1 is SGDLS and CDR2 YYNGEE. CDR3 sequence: CASSGTDWAAGYTF. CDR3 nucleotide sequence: TGTGCCAGCAGCGGGACAGATTGGGCTGCTGGCTACACCTTC.

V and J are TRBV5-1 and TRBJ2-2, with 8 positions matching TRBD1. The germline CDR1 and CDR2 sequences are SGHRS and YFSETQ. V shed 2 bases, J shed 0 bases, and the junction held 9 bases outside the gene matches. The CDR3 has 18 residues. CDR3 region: CASSFDRGRGSNTGELFF. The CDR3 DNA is TGCGCCAGCAGCTTCGACAGGGGAAGGGGTTCGAACACCGGGGAGCTGTTTTTT.

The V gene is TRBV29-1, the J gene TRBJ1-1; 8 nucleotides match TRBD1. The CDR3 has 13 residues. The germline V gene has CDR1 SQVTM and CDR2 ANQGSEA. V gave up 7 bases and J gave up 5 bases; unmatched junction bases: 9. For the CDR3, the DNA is TGCAGCGCCGACAGGGGCAGGGGGACTGAAGCTTTCTTT. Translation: CSADRGRGTEAFF.

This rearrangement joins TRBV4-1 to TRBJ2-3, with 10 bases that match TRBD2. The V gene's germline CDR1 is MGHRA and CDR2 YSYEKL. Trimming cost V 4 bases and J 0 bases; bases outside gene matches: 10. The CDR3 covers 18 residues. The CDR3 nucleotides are TGCGCCAGCAGCCGAGGGACTAGCGCACCGACTAGCACAGATACGCAGTATTTT. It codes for CASSRGTSAPTSTDTQYF.

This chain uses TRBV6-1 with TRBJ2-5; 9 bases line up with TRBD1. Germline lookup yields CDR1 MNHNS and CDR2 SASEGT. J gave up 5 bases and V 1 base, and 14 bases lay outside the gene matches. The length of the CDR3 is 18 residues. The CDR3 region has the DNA TGTGCCAGCAGTGAAGAGTTATGGGGGACAGGGCATTCGGAGACCCAGTACTTC. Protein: CASSEELWGTGHSETQYF.

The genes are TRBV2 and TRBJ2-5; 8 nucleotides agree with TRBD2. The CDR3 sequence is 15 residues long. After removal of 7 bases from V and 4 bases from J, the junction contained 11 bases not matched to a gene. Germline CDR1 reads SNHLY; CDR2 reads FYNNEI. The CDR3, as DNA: TGTGCCAGCAAAAATAGCGGGGTGGGACTAGAGACCCAGTACTTC. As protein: CASKNSGVGLETQYF.

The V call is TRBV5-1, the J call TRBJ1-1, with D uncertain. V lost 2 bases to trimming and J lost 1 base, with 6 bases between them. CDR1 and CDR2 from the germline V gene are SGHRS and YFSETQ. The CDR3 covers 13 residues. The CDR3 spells CASSFGPNTEAFF. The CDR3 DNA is TGCGCCAGCAGCTTCGGTCCGAACACTGAAGCTTTCTTT.

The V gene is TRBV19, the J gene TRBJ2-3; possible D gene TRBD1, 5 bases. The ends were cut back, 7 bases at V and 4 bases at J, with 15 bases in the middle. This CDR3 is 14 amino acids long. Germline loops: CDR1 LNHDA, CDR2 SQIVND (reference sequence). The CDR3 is CASIPWAGSDTQYF. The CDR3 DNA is TGTGCCAGTATCCCATGGGCAGGGTCAGATACGCAGTATTTT.

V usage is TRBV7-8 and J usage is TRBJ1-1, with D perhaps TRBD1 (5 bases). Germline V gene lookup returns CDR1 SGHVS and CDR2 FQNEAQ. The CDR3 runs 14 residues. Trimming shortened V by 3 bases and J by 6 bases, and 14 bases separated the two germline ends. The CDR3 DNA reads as TGTGCCAGCAGCTTTAAGGGGCACAGCCCTGAAGCTTTCTTT. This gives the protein CASSFKGHSPEAFF.

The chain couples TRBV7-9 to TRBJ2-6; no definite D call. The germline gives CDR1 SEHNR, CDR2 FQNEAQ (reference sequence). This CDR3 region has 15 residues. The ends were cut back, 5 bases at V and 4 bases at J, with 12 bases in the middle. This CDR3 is CASSITEAGANVLTF. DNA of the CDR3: TGTGCCAGCAGCATTACTGAGGCCGGGGCCAACGTCCTGACTTTC.

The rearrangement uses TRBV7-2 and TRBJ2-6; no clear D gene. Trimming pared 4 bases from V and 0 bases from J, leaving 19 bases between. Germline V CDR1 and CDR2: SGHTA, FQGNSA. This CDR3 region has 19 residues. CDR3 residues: CASSSPTTSHNSGANVLTF. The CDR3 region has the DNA TGTGCCAGCAGCTCTCCAACGACAAGTCACAACTCTGGGGCCAACGTCCTGACTTTC.

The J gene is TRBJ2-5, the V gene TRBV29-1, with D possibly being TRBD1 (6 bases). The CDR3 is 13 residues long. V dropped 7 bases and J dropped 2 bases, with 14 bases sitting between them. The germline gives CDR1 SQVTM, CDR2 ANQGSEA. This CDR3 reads CSAEGQQQETQYF. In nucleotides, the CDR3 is TGCAGCGCCGAAGGACAGCAACAAGAGACCCAGTACTTC.

CDR3 amino acids: CAILSANYGYTF. The CDR3 DNA sequence: TGTGCCATCCTCAGTGCTAACTATGGCTACACCTTC. The chain recombines TRBV10-3 with TRBJ1-2; unclear D gene. V shed 8 bases and J shed 0 bases, with 7 bases lying between them. The CDR3 has 12 residues. Germline loops: CDR1 ENHRY, CDR2 SYGVKD.

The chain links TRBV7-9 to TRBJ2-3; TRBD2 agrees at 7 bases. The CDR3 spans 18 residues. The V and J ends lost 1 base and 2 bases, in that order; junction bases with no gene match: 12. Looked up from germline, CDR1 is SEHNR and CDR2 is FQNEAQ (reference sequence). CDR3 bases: TGTGCCAGCAGCTTAGGCATACGTACCGGGGGGAACACAGATACGCAGTATTTT. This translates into CASSLGIRTGGNTDTQYF.

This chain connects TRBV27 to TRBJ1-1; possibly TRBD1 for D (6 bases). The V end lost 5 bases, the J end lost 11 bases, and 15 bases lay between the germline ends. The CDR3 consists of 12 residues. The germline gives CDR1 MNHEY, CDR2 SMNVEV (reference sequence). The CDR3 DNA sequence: TGTGCCAGCAGTCAACAGGGCTCGGGGGCTTTCTTT. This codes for CASSQQGSGAFF.

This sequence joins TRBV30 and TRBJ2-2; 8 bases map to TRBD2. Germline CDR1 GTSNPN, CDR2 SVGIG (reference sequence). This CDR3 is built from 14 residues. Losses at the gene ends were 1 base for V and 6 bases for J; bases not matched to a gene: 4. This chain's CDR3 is CAWSAGLASGELFF. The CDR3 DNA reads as TGTGCCTGGAGTGCAGGACTAGCTTCCGGGGAGCTGTTTTTT.

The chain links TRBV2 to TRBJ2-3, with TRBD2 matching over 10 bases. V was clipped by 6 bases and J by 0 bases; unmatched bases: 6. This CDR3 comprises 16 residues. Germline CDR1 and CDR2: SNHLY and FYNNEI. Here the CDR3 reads CASRNSGGTSTDTQYF. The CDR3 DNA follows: TGTGCCAGCAGGAATAGCGGGGGGACTAGCACAGATACGCAGTATTTT.

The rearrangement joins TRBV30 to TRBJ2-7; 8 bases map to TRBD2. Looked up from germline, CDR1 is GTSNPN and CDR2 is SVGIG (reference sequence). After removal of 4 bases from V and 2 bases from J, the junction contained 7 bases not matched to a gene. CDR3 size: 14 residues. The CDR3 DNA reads TGTGCCTGGAATCCCACCGGGAGGGCCTACGAGCAGTACTTC. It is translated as CAWNPTGRAYEQYF.

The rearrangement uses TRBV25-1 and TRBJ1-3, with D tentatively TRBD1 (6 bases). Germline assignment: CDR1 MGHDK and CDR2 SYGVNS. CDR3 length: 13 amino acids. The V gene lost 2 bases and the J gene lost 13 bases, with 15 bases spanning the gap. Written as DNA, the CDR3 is TGTGCCAGCAGTGAACAACACCCGGGACAAATATATTTT. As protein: CASSEQHPGQIYF.

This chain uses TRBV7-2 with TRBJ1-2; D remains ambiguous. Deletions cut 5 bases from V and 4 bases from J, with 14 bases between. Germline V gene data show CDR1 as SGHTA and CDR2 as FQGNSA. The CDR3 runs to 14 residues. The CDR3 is CASSPGGGFYGYTF. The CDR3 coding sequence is TGTGCCAGCAGCCCCGGCGGAGGTTTCTATGGCTACACCTTC.

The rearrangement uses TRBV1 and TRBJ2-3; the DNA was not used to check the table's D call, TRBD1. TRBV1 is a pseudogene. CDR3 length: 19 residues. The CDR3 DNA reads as TGCACCAGCAGCCACCCTCATGACAGGGCCGTATGTAGTGCAGATACGCAGTATTTT. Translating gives CTSSHPHDRAVCSADTQYF.

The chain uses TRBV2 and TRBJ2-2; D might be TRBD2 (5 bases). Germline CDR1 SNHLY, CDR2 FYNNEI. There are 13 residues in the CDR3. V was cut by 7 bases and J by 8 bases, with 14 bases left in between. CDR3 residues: CASTRGSGGELFF. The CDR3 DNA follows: TGTGCCAGCACACGGGGATCCGGAGGGGAGCTGTTTTTT.

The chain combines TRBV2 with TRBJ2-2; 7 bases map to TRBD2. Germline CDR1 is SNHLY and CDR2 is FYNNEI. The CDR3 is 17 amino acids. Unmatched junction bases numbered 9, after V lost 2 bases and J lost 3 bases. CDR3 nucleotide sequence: TGTGCCAGCAGTGAACCGGTTGCGGGGGTATACACCGGGGAGCTGTTTTTT. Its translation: CASSEPVAGVYTGELFF.